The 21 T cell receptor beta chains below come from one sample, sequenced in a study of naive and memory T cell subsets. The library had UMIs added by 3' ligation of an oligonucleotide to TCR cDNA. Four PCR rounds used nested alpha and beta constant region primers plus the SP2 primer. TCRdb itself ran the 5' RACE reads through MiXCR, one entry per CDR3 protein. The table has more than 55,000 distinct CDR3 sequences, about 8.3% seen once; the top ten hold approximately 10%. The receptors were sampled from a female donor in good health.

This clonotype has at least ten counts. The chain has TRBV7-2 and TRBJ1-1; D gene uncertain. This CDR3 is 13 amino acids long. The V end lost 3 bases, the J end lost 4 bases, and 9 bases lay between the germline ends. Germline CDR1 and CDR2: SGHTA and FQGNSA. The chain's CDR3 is CASSFVGSTEAFF. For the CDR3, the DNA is TGTGCCAGCAGCTTCGTGGGGAGCACTGAAGCTTTCTTT.

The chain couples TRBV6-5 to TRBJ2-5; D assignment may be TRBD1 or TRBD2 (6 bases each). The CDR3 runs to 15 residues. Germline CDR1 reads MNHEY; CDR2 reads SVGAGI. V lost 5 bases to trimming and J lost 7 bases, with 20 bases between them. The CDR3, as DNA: TGTGCCAGCAGTGAGGGGGGCCCTCCGGTTTTGACCCAGTACTTC. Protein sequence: CASSEGGPPVLTQYF.

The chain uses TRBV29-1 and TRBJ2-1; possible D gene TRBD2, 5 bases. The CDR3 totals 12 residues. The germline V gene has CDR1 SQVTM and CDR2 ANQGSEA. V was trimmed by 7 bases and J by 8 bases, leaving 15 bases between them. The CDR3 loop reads CSGWAGGDEQFF. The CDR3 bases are TGCAGCGGGTGGGCAGGAGGCGATGAGCAGTTCTTC.

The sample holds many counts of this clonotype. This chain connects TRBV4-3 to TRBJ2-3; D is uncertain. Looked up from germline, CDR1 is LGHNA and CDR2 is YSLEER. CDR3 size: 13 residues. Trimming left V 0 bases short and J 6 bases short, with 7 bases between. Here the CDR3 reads CASSQERADTQYF. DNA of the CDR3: TGCGCCAGCAGCCAAGAACGGGCTGATACGCAGTATTTT.

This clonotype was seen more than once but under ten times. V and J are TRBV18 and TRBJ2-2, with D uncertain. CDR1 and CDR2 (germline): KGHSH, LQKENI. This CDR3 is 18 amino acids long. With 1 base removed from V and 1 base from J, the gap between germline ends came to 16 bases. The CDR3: CASSPLSRSSMNTGELFF. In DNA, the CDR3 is TGTGCCAGCTCACCACTATCCAGAAGCTCGATGAACACCGGGGAGCTGTTTTTT.

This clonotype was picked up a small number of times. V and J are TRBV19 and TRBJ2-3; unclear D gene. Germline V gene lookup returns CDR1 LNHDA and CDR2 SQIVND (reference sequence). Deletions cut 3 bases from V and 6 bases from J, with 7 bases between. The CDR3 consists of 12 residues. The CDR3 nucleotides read TGTGCCAGTAGTATTGAACCGGATACGCAGTATTTT. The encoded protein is CASSIEPDTQYF.

CDR3 nucleotides: TGTGCCAGCTCTCCTCTCCCTTTAGGGGGCCACAATGAGCAGTTCTTC. This gives the protein CASSPLPLGGHNEQFF. This chain connects TRBV18 to TRBJ2-1; 7 bases are shared with TRBD1. V was clipped by 6 bases and J by 5 bases; unmatched bases: 13. CDR3 length: 16 residues. The germline CDR1 and CDR2 sequences are KGHSH and LQKENI.

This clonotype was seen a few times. CDR3 loop: CASSFLGTGLTF. As DNA, the CDR3 is TGTGCCAGCAGTTTTCTTGGGACAGGGCTCACCTTC. The genes are TRBV7-3 and TRBJ1-2, with 9 bases fitting TRBD1. CDR1 and CDR2 (germline): SGHTA, FQGTGA. The CDR3 is 12 residues long. J was trimmed by 13 bases and V by 6 bases; bases with no gene match: 9.

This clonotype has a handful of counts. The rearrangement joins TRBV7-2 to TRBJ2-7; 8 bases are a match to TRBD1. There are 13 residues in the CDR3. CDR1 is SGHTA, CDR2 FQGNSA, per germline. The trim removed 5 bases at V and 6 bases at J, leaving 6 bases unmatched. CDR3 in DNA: TGTGCCAGCAGCCAGGGCAGGGGGCGCGAGCAGTACTTC. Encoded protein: CASSQGRGREQYF.

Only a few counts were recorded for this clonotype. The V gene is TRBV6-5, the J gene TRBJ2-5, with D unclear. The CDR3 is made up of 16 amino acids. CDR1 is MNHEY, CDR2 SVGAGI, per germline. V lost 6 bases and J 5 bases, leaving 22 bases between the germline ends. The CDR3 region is CASSLETLQVTETQYF. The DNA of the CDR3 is TGTGCCAGCAGCCTGGAGACCTTACAAGTAACGGAGACCCAGTACTTC.

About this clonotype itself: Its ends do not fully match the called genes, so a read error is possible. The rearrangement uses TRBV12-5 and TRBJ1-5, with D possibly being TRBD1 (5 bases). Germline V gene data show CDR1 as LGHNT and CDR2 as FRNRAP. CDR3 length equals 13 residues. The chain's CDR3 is CASAGHSNQPKHF. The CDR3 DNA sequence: TGTGCTAGCGCAGGGCATAGCAATCAGCCCAAGCATTTT.

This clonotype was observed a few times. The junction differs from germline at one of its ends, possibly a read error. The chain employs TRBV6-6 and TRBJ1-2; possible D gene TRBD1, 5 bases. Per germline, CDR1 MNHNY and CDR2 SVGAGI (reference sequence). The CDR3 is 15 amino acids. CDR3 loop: CASSPPGQPNYGDTF. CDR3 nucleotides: TGTGCCAGCAGTCCCCCGGGGCAACCCAACTATGGCGACACCTTC.

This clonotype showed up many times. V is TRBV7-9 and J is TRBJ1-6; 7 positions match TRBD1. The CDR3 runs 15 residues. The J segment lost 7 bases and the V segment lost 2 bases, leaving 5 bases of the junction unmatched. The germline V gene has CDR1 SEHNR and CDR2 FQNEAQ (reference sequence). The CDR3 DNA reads TGTGCCAGCAGCTTAATTACAGGGGTGAATTCACCCCTCCACTTT. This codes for CASSLITGVNSPLHF.

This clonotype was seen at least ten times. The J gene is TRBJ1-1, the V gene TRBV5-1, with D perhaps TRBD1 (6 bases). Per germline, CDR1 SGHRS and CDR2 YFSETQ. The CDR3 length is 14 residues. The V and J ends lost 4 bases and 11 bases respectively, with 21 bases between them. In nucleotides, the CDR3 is TGCGCCAGCAGCGTCACAAGACAGGACGTGAGGGCTTTCTTT. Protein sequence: CASSVTRQDVRAFF.

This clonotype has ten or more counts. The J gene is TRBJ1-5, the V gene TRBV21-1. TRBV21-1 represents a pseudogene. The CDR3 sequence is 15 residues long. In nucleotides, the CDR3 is TGTGCCAGCAGCAAAGTATACGGGTCGAATCAGCCCCAGCATTTT. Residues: CASSKVYGSNQPQHF.

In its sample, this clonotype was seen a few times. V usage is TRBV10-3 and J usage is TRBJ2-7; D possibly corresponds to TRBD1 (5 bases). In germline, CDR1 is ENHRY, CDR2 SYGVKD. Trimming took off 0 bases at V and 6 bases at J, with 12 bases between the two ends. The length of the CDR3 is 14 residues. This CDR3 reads CAISESRGTSEQYF. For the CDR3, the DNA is TGTGCCATCAGTGAGTCAAGGGGTACGTCCGAGCAGTACTTC.

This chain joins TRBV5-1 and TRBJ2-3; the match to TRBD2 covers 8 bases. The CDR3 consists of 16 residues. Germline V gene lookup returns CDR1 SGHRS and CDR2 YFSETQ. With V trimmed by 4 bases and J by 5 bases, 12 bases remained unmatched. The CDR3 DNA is TGCGCCAGCAGCACCAACTACCGGGGGGGCATAGATACGCAGTATTTT. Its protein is CASSTNYRGGIDTQYF.

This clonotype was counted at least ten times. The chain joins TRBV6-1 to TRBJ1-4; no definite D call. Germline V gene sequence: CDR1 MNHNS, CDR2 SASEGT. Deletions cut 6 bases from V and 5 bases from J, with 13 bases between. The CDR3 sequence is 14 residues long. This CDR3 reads CASSWRASNEKLFF. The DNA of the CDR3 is TGTGCCAGCAGCTGGAGGGCCAGCAATGAAAAACTGTTTTTT.

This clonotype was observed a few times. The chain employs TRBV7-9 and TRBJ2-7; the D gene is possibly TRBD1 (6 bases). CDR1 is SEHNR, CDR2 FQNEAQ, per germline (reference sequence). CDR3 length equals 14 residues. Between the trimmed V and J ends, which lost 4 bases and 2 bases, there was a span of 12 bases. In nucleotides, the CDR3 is TGTGCCAGCAGCTCAGGGCAGGGGCCCTACGAGCAGTACTTC. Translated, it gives CASSSGQGPYEQYF.

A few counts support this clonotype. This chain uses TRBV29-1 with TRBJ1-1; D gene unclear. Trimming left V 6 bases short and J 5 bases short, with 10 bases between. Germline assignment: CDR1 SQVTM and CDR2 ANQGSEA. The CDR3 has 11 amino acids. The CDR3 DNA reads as TGCAGCGTAGTAACGTTTACTGAAGCTTTCTTT. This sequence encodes CSVVTFTEAFF.

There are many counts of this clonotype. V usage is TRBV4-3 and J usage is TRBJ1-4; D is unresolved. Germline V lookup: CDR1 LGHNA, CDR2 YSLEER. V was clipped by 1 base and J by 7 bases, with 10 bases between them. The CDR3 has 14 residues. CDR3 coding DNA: TGCGCCAGCAGCCAAGTGTATGGAGGTGAAAAACTGTTTTTT. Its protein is CASSQVYGGEKLFF.